This TCR beta chain was obtained from a study of T cells expressing NK-cell markers. As concerns this clonotype: Its antigen is not identified.

CDR1 is SGHTA, CDR2 FQGNSA, per germline. This CDR3 contains 13 residues. From its re-call of the 5' RACE reads, TCRdb lists each CDR3 protein once, without DNA. In total, the table holds 450,000 to 600,000 distinct CDR3 sequences. Study-level results: Dominant NKG2C+ clonotypes were found to form roughly 1.0-7.5% of CD8+ T cells in over five donors. HCMV specificity of the expanded NKG2C+ T cell clones was not established. Among a handful of donors, these clonotypes also ranked first in the CD3+CD56-NKG2C+ fraction.

The sample consisted of blood T cells: a sorted CD56 or NKG2C T cell subset, CD4+ or CD8+ T cells, or bulk PBMC T cells (not recorded which). The source of this sequence is a man aged 18 to 29 in good health. The chain employs TRBV7-2 and TRBJ2-5. CDR3 residues: CASSYGVYETQYF.